This T cell receptor beta chain was identified during a study of shared clonotypes between healthy human individuals. Study observations and caveats: Genetic and exposure-history diversity was limited by the small donor number.

V gave up 7 bases and J gave up 9 bases; unmatched junction bases: 19. This CDR3 contains 17 residues. Regarding this clone: Antigen: not known.

The assay was immunoSEQ multiplex PCR, and TCRdb's table has in-frame clones only and misses some. This table holds roughly 2 million clones, 90% to 97% found once. V and J are TRBV6-7 and TRBJ2-3, with 10 positions matching TRBD2. TRBV6-7 is marked as an open reading frame, function uncertain. The TCR was taken from a young man in good health. The sample comprised naive CD4+ T cells sorted from blood. Subset denoted: CD45RA+ positively selected. CDR3 in amino acids: CASTPKIVAGGSGTQYF. The CDR3, as DNA: TGTGCCAGCACCCCTAAGATCGTAGCGGGGGGTTCCGGCACGCAGTATTTT.